The rows below give T cell receptor beta chains drawn from one sample of a study of blood T cell repertoires in COVID-19. Profiled with immunoSEQ multiplex PCR; TCRdb holds only in-frame clones, not every one. The sample carries approximately 240,000 clones, about nine tenths recorded once. Sequencing was carried out using PBMCs or T cells enriched from blood (not recorded which). The receptor set was obtained from a woman between 18 and 29 years old who had recovered from COVID-19. CDR3s include the opening cysteine and the closing phenylalanine or tryptophan. The D gene is left open where the match is weak. Some rows mark clone size as missing; the rest say once, few, many or name a class of expanded clone.

D	V	J	size	CDR3	DNA
TRBD1	TRBV28	TRBJ1-5	.	CASSSGTGKVSQHF	TGTGCCAGCAGCTCGGGGACAGGGAAAGTGTCCCAGCATTTT
TRBD1	TRBV11-3	TRBJ1-1	.	CASSSRTGDEAFF	TGTGCCAGCAGCTCCAGGACAGGGGATGAAGCTTTCTTT
.	TRBV19	TRBJ1-3	.	CASRGGFGNTIYF	TGTGCCAGTAGGGGGGGGTTCGGAAACACCATATATTTT
TRBD1	TRBV24-1	TRBJ1-5	.	CATSVGPRQGSNQPQHF	TGTGCCACCAGTGTAGGCCCGAGACAGGGGTCCAATCAGCCCCAGCATTTT
.	TRBV18	TRBJ1-1	.	CASSPANTEAFF	TGTGCCAGCTCACCGGCAAACACTGAAGCTTTCTTT
.	TRBV7-6	TRBJ1-4	.	CASSASPTLNEKLFF	TGTGCCAGCAGCGCTTCACCTACCCTTAATGAAAAACTGTTTTTT
.	TRBV7-7	TRBJ2-1	.	CASSPHAGEQFF	TGTGCTAGCAGCCCCCACGCGGGAGAGCAGTTCTTC
TRBD1	TRBV19	TRBJ1-1	.	CASRTPQGVITEAFF	TGTGCCAGTAGAACCCCACAGGGGGTGATCACTGAAGCTTTCTTT
.	TRBV29-1	TRBJ1-3	.	CSVEGLQGNPGNTIYF	TGCAGCGTTGAAGGTCTACAGGGAAATCCGGGAAACACCATATATTTT
TRBD1	TRBV11-2	TRBJ1-6	once	CASSLPPGTGNSPLHF	TGTGCCAGCAGCTTACCTCCAGGGACAGGGAATTCACCCCTCCACTTT
.	TRBV27	TRBJ2-7	once	CASSLSAGDAAYEQYF	TGTGCCAGCAGTTTATCTGCAGGGGATGCGGCCTACGAGCAGTACTTC
.	TRBV5-6	TRBJ2-1	.	CASSLISLASYNEQFF	TGTGCCAGCAGCTTGATTTCCTTAGCCTCCTACAATGAGCAGTTCTTC
.	TRBV11-3	TRBJ1-3	.	CASSSGQSGNTIYF	TGTGCCAGCAGCTCGGGACAATCTGGAAACACCATATATTTT
.	TRBV21-1	TRBJ2-3	.	CASPTGGSTDTQYF	TGTGCCAGTCCGACAGGGGGCAGCACAGATACGCAGTATTTT
.	TRBV6-5	TRBJ2-7	.	CASRREGDEQYF	TGTGCCAGCAGGCGTGAGGGCGACGAGCAGTACTTC
TRBD1	TRBV19	TRBJ1-2	.	CASTLTGGYGYTF	TGTGCCAGTACCCTGACAGGGGGCTATGGCTACACCTTC
TRBD1	TRBV2	TRBJ1-5	.	CASSAQGGDQPQHF	TGTGCCAGCAGTGCACAGGGGGGTGATCAGCCCCAGCATTTT
TRBD2	TRBV2	TRBJ2-2	.	CASSEQAGAGELFF	TGTGCCAGCAGTGAACAGGCGGGGGCCGGGGAGCTGTTTTTT
.	TRBV11-3	TRBJ1-1	.	CASSPDLRMNTEAFF	TGTGCCAGCAGTCCGGACTTGCGGATGAACACTGAAGCTTTCTTT
.	TRBV27	TRBJ2-3	.	CASSLAPGRGQDTQYF	TGTGCCAGCAGTTTAGCCCCCGGAAGGGGCCAGGATACGCAGTATTTT
.	TRBV11-3	TRBJ2-2	.	CASSFQGLGGELFF	TGTGCCAGCAGCTTCCAGGGGCTCGGCGGGGAGCTGTTTTTT
.	TRBV24-1	TRBJ1-3	.	CATSDFGVSGNTIYF	TGTGCCACCAGTGATTTCGGGGTCTCCGGAAACACCATATATTTT
TRBD1	TRBV24-1	TRBJ1-3	.	CATWTGRWSSGNTIYF	TGTGCCACTTGGACAGGGAGATGGAGCTCTGGAAACACCATATATTTT
TRBD2	TRBV18	TRBJ2-3	.	CASSTPSGFTDTQYF	TGTGCCAGCTCAACACCTAGCGGATTCACAGATACGCAGTATTTT
TRBD1	TRBV9	TRBJ1-2	.	CASSPTGGPYGYTF	TGTGCCAGCAGCCCGACAGGGGGGCCTTATGGCTACACCTTC
TRBD1	TRBV15	TRBJ1-1	.	CATSWKGADEAFF	TGTGCCACCAGCTGGAAGGGGGCGGATGAAGCTTTCTTT
.	TRBV30	TRBJ2-7	.	CAWTPRGSDEQYF	TGTGCCTGGACTCCCAGGGGTAGCGACGAGCAGTACTTC
TRBD1	TRBV2	TRBJ2-7	.	CASKPTGGSEQYF	TGTGCCAGCAAACCAACAGGGGGGAGTGAGCAGTACTTC
.	TRBV3-1/TRBV3-2	TRBJ1-3	.	CASSQDPPTGSANIYF	TGTGCCAGCAGCCAAGACCCGCCTACGGGTTCGGCGAACATATATTTT
TRBD2	TRBV13	TRBJ2-1	.	CASSLSEGLAGHNEQFF	TGTGCCAGCAGCTTATCAGAGGGACTAGCGGGGCACAATGAGCAGTTCTTC
TRBD2	TRBV6-1	TRBJ2-7	.	CASSEAGTRSYEQYF	TGTGCCAGCAGTGAAGCCGGGACTAGGTCATACGAGCAGTACTTC
.	TRBV5-8	TRBJ2-3	.	CASSLKRGDRAEGRCTQYF	TGTGCCAGCAGCTTGAAAAGGGGCGACAGGGCCGAAGGGAGGTGTACGCAGTATTTT
TRBD2	TRBV27	TRBJ2-1	once	CASSPTYSGRAWEQFF	TGTGCCAGCAGTCCTACCTATAGCGGGAGGGCCTGGGAGCAGTTCTTC
.	TRBV28	TRBJ1-4	few	CASRRGSSRNEKLFF	TGTGCCAGCAGGAGGGGGTCATCAAGAAATGAAAAACTGTTTTTT
.	TRBV6-6	TRBJ1-2	.	CASSYLAPNYGYTF	TGTGCCAGCAGTTACTTGGCCCCTAACTATGGCTACACCTTC
TRBD2	TRBV6-6	TRBJ2-7	.	CASSPRTSGGLAYEQYF	TGTGCCAGCAGTCCACGGACTAGCGGGGGGCTAGCCTACGAGCAGTACTTC
.	TRBV2	TRBJ2-7	.	CASRRTNSYEQYF	TGTGCCAGCAGAAGGACAAATTCCTACGAGCAGTACTTC
.	TRBV4-1	TRBJ2-1	.	CASSQRDYNEQFF	TGCGCCAGCAGCCAACGGGACTACAATGAGCAGTTCTTC
.	TRBV28	TRBJ1-1	.	CASTIVGGDYEAFF	TGTGCCAGCACCATCGTCGGGGGGGACTACGAAGCTTTCTTT
.	TRBV21-1	TRBJ2-1	.	CASSKSPYLGGYYNEQFF	TGTGCCAGCAGCAAATCCCCATATTTGGGGGGTTACTACAATGAGCAGTTCTTC
.	TRBV15	TRBJ2-3	.	CATSRLTGLADTQYF	TGTGCCACCAGCAGACTTACAGGGTTGGCAGATACGCAGTATTTT
.	TRBV5-4	TRBJ1-1	.	CASSITGFMNTEAFF	TGTGCCAGCAGCATAACAGGGTTCATGAACACTGAAGCTTTCTTT
.	TRBV2	TRBJ2-7	.	CASSEYRVADEQYF	TGTGCCAGCAGTGAATACAGGGTGGCCGACGAGCAGTACTTC
.	TRBV9	TRBJ2-3	once	CASSVAGRGGADTQYF	TGTGCCAGCAGCGTAGCTGGTAGGGGGGGTGCAGATACGCAGTATTTT
TRBD2	TRBV5-4	TRBJ2-2	many	CASSQGTSGGVFTGELFF	TGTGCCAGCAGCCAAGGGACTAGCGGGGGTGTTTTCACCGGGGAGCTGTTTTTT
TRBD1	TRBV7-2	TRBJ1-2	once	CASSWDSYGYTF	TGTGCCAGCAGCTGGGACAGCTATGGCTACACCTTC
.	TRBV19	TRBJ1-2	few	CASSIDGAGDSRGYTF	TGTGCCAGTAGTATAGACGGAGCAGGGGATTCACGGGGCTACACCTTC
.	TRBV24-1	TRBJ1-2	.	CATSDLLLGGANYGYTF	TGTGCCACCAGTGATTTGCTCCTTGGGGGGGCTAACTATGGCTACACCTTC
TRBD1	TRBV7-3	TRBJ1-1	.	CASSHRGQSTEAFF	TGTGCCAGCAGCCACAGGGGGCAGAGCACTGAAGCTTTCTTT
TRBD1	TRBV30	TRBJ1-6	once	CAWSVQGLHNSPLHF	TGTGCCTGGAGTGTACAGGGGTTGCATAATTCACCCCTCCACTTT
.	TRBV19	TRBJ2-3	.	CASSTLASSTDTQYF	TGTGCCAGTAGTACCCTAGCGTCTAGCACAGATACGCAGTATTTT